Below are 27 T cell receptor beta chains sequenced from a single sample in a study of blood T cell repertoires in COVID-19. TCRdb's table, derived via immunoSEQ multiplex PCR, lists solely in-frame clones and lacks some. The repertoire consists of 150,000 to 200,000 clones, with roughly four fifths occurring once and the leading ten covering under 10%. Sequenced sample: peripheral blood. The source is a woman between 70 and 85 years old with COVID-19, enrolled during active disease.

The genes are TRBV5-4 and TRBJ2-4, with a tentative D call TRBD1 (5 bases). This CDR3 comprises 14 residues. The V gene's germline CDR1 is SGHNT and CDR2 YYREEE (reference sequence). With 1 base removed from V and 5 bases from J, the gap between germline ends came to 10 bases. CDR3 sequence (DNA): TGTGCCAGCAGCTTGTCCGACAGCGAAAACATTCAGTACTTC. Translating it yields CASSLSDSENIQYF.

The chain recombines TRBV7-2 with TRBJ2-1; maybe TRBD1 (6 bases). The length of the CDR3 is 15 residues. The ends were cut back, 2 bases at V and 7 bases at J, with 15 bases in the middle. From germline, CDR1 is SGHTA and CDR2 FQGNSA. Here the CDR3 DNA reads TGTGCCAGCAGCTTAATGGGAGACAGGTTTAATGAGCAGTTCTTC. Protein: CASSLMGDRFNEQFF. Filled out from reference TRBV7-2 and TRBJ2-1, the complete variable domain reads GAGVSQSPSNKVTEKGKDVELRCDPISGHTALYWYRQSLGQGLEFLIYFQGNSAPDKSGLPSDRFSAERTGGSVSTLTIQRTQQEDSAVYLCASSLMGDRFNEQFFGPGTRLTVL.

In nucleotides, the CDR3 is TGTGCCAGCAGCCTTAAGACAGGGCCCTACAATGAGCAGTTCTTC. As protein: CASSLKTGPYNEQFF. The V call is TRBV3-1 (or the pseudogene TRBV3-2), the J call TRBJ2-1; 7 bases are shared with TRBD1. Trimming took 4 bases from V and 2 from J; bases not matched to a gene: 5. The CDR3 is made up of 15 amino acids. Germline CDR1 is LGHDT and CDR2 is YNNKEL (reference sequence).

For the CDR3, the DNA is TGCGCCAGCAGCTTGGGTGGGGAGAACTATGGCTACACCTTC. Its translation: CASSLGGENYGYTF. The gene calls are TRBV5-1 and TRBJ1-2; D ambiguous. The CDR3 runs 14 residues. Per germline, CDR1 SGHRS and CDR2 YFSETQ. V was pared by 0 bases and J by 2 bases, with 8 bases between.

The chain has TRBV2 and TRBJ2-1, with 7 bases lining up with TRBD2. This CDR3 spans 11 amino acids. The V segment lost 5 bases and the J segment 9 bases; nucleotides outside the gene matches: 1. Germline CDR1 is SNHLY and CDR2 is FYNNEI. Here the CDR3 reads CASSTSVEQFF. The CDR3, as DNA: TGTGCCAGCAGTACTAGCGTTGAGCAGTTCTTC.

V usage is TRBV29-1 and J usage is TRBJ2-1; 9 nucleotides match TRBD1. The CDR3 length is 13 residues. In germline, CDR1 is SQVTM, CDR2 ANQGSEA. V was clipped by 6 bases and J by 9 bases; unmatched bases: 9. CDR3 nucleotides: TGCAGCGTGGGACAGGGCGCGGCATCTGAGCAGTTCTTC. It yields the protein CSVGQGAASEQFF.

V and J are TRBV18 and TRBJ2-2, with D possibly being TRBD2 (6 bases). The CDR3 loop spans 16 amino acids. Trimming removed 3 bases from V and 0 bases from J, with 11 bases in between. Germline CDR1 and CDR2: KGHSH and LQKENI. The CDR3 nucleotides are TGTGCCAGCTCACCGGGGACTCCCTCGAACACCGGGGAGCTGTTTTTT. Its protein product is CASSPGTPSNTGELFF. The full variable domain, rest sourced from reference TRBV18 and TRBJ2-2, is NAGVMQNPRHLVRRRGQEARLRCSPMKGHSHVYWYRQLPEEGLKFMVYLQKENIIDESGMPKERFSAEFPKEGPSILRIQQVVRGDSAAYFCASSPGTPSNTGELFFGEGSRLTVL.

This chain links TRBV11-3 with TRBJ2-2, with D maybe TRBD2 (5 bases). CDR1 SGHNT and CDR2 YENEEA come from the germline V gene. V was shortened by 3 bases and J by 7 bases, with 6 bases between the two germline ends. The CDR3 sequence is 12 residues long. CDR3 amino acids: CASSFRGGELFF. Here the CDR3 DNA reads TGTGCCAGCAGCTTCCGGGGCGGGGAGCTGTTTTTT. Full variable domain (outside the CDR3, taken from reference TRBV11-3 and TRBJ2-2): EAGVVQSPRYKIIEKKQPVAFWCNPISGHNTLYWYLQNLGQGPELLIRYENEEAVDDSQLPKDRFSAERLKGVDSTLKIQPAELGDSAVYLCASSFRGGELFFGEGSRLTVL.

This clone was detected once. The chain combines TRBV5-1 with TRBJ2-3; 7 bases map to TRBD2. Per germline, CDR1 SGHRS and CDR2 YFSETQ. There are 15 residues in the CDR3. With V trimmed by 3 bases and J by 4 bases, 8 bases remained unmatched. Here the CDR3 reads CASSSSGGSPDTQYF. The CDR3 nucleotides are TGCGCCAGCAGCTCATCCGGCGGGAGCCCAGATACGCAGTATTTT.

CDR3 sequence (DNA): TGTGCCAGTAGCACGACAGCCACCTACGAGCAGTACTTC. Residues: CASSTTATYEQYF. J is TRBJ2-7 and V is TRBV19; a weak D match, TRBD1 (5 bases). Trimming left V 6 bases short and J 2 bases short, with 11 bases between. Germline CDR1 and CDR2: LNHDA and SQIVND (reference sequence). The CDR3 is 13 amino acids.

The chain has TRBV29-1 and TRBJ2-5; TRBD1 might be the D (5 bases). V lost 6 bases and J lost 3, with 5 bases in between. The CDR3 is 10 amino acids. Germline CDR1 is SQVTM and CDR2 is ANQGSEA. This chain's CDR3 is CSVGEETQYF. CDR3 bases: TGCAGCGTAGGGGAAGAGACCCAGTACTTC.

J is TRBJ2-2 and V is TRBV3-1 (or the pseudogene TRBV3-2); 12 bases are shared with TRBD1. V shed 1 base, J shed 7 bases, and the junction held 4 bases outside the gene matches. The CDR3 runs to 16 residues. The germline V gene has CDR1 LGHDT and CDR2 YNNKEL (reference sequence). For the CDR3, the DNA is TGTGCCAGCAGCCAAGGGGGACAGGGGGCGGTCGGGGAGCTGTTTTTT. Amino acid sequence: CASSQGGQGAVGELFF.

V is TRBV6-2 or TRBV6-3 and J is TRBJ1-5, with a weak D call TRBD1 (5 bases). The CDR3 contains 17 residues. The germline CDR1 and CDR2 sequences are MNHEY and SVGEGT. Trimming took off 2 bases at V and 2 bases at J, with 16 bases between the two ends. CDR3 coding DNA: TGTGCCAGCAGTTACGGGCAGGGCGTTAGGGGCAATCAGCCCCAGCATTTT. It codes for CASSYGQGVRGNQPQHF.

The gene calls are TRBV18 and TRBJ2-5, with TRBD2 matching 11 bases. The J segment lost 5 bases and the V segment lost 1 base, leaving 6 bases of the junction unmatched. Germline V lookup: CDR1 KGHSH, CDR2 LQKENI. This CDR3 has 16 residues. The CDR3 loop reads CASSPLAGGPEETQYF. The CDR3 coding sequence is TGTGCCAGCTCACCACTAGCGGGAGGGCCTGAGGAGACCCAGTACTTC.

The CDR3 loop reads CATSRGGGNTIYF. The DNA for the CDR3 is TGTGCCACCTCAAGGGGTGGTGGAAACACCATATATTTT. The gene calls are TRBV5-4 and TRBJ1-3; D may be TRBD1 (5 bases). V shed 9 bases and J shed 3 bases, with 13 bases lying between them. The CDR3 consists of 13 residues. Looked up from germline, CDR1 is SGHNT and CDR2 is YYREEE (reference sequence).

The rearrangement joins TRBV15 to TRBJ1-5; no definite D call. Looked up from germline, CDR1 is LNHNV and CDR2 is YYDKDF (reference sequence). The V and J ends lost 0 bases and 6 bases respectively, with 6 bases between them. The CDR3 is 13 residues long. CDR3 coding DNA: TGTGCCACCAGCAGAGAACCGGGTCAGCCCCAGCATTTT. This sequence encodes CATSREPGQPQHF. The entire variable domain, with the rest obtained from reference TRBV15 and TRBJ1-5, is as follows: DAMVIQNPRYQVTQFGKPVTLSCSQTLNHNVMYWYQQKSSQAPKLLFHYYDKDFNNEADTPDNFQSRRPNTSFCFLDIRSPGLGDTAMYLCATSREPGQPQHFGDGTRLSIL.

The chain has TRBV28 and TRBJ1-2, with D perhaps matching TRBD1 (5 bases). Trimming removed 6 bases at V and 8 bases at J, with 22 bases between. This CDR3 is built from 15 residues. Germline V gene sequence: CDR1 MDHEN, CDR2 SYDVKM. The CDR3 coding sequence is TGTGCCAGCAGACCCCAAGGGCCAGGGTGGGCGGGCTACACCTTC. It encodes CASRPQGPGWAGYTF.

The V call is TRBV28, the J call TRBJ2-3; 9 bases match TRBD2. The J segment lost 3 bases and the V segment lost 6 bases, leaving 10 bases of the junction unmatched. The CDR3 length is 16 residues. Germline V CDR1 and CDR2: MDHEN, SYDVKM. As DNA, the CDR3 is TGTGCCAGCAGCCTGTCTAGCGGGACCCAAACAGATACGCAGTATTTT. Translation: CASSLSSGTQTDTQYF.

This chain joins TRBV5-1 and TRBJ1-1; 8 bases match TRBD1. The CDR3 is 14 residues long. The ends lost 4 bases at V and 4 bases at J; junction bases unmatched: 6. The germline gives CDR1 SGHRS, CDR2 YFSETQ. The CDR3 is CASSRLQGGTEAFF. In nucleotides, the CDR3 is TGCGCCAGCAGCAGGCTACAGGGGGGCACTGAAGCTTTCTTT.

This sequence joins TRBV5-1 and TRBJ2-7; 11 bases are a match to TRBD2. The junction had 9 bases not matched to a gene; V was cut back by 4 bases and J by 6 bases. Germline CDR1 and CDR2: SGHRS and YFSETQ. CDR3 size: 15 residues. CDR3 sequence (DNA): TGCGCCAGCAGCGGAGAACTAGCGGGAGCTCTCGAGCAGTACTTC. This gives the protein CASSGELAGALEQYF.

The chain uses TRBV28 and TRBJ2-3; no definite D call. Trimming shortened V by 5 bases and J by 13 bases, and 16 bases separated the two germline ends. This CDR3 has 12 amino acids. The V gene's germline CDR1 is MDHEN and CDR2 SYDVKM. CDR3 amino acids: CASSEAELRKYF. The CDR3 DNA follows: TGTGCCAGCAGTGAGGCCGAATTACGGAAGTATTTT.

This clone was seen only once. V gene TRBV2 combines with J gene TRBJ2-5; tentatively, D is TRBD1 (5 bases). The CDR3 has 13 amino acids. Trimming removed 6 bases from V and 5 bases from J, with 13 bases in between. Germline CDR1 and CDR2: SNHLY and FYNNEI. For the CDR3, the DNA is TGTGCCAGCAGACCCGACAGCAGCGAGACCCAGTACTTC. Protein product: CASRPDSSETQYF.

This chain links TRBV5-1 with TRBJ1-2; 7 bases align to TRBD1. V shed 4 bases and J 6 bases; nucleotides not matched to a gene: 12. Germline V gene data show CDR1 as SGHRS and CDR2 as YFSETQ. The CDR3 runs to 15 residues. In DNA form, the CDR3 reads TGCGCCAGCAGCCAGGAAGGGGGCGAGTTGCATGGCTACACCTTC. This gives the protein CASSQEGGELHGYTF.

J is TRBJ1-3 and V is TRBV27, with D perhaps matching TRBD1 (5 bases). Germline CDR1 and CDR2: MNHEY and SMNVEV (reference sequence). The length of the CDR3 is 14 residues. V lost 7 bases, J lost 0 bases, and 10 bases lay in between. For the CDR3, the DNA is TGTGCCAGCAAAGGGGCCGCCTCTGGAAACACCATATATTTT. Protein product: CASKGAASGNTIYF.

The chain joins TRBV5-4 to TRBJ2-2; 11 nucleotides match TRBD1. The V gene's germline CDR1 is SGHNT and CDR2 YYREEE (reference sequence). V trimming: 4 bases; J trimming: 4 bases; junction bases outside the gene matches: 6. The CDR3 covers 16 residues. CDR3 amino acids: CASSPGQGGFTGELFF. In DNA, the CDR3 is TGTGCCAGCAGCCCGGGACAGGGGGGATTCACCGGGGAGCTGTTTTTT.

V gene TRBV28 combines with J gene TRBJ2-4; the D gene is possibly TRBD1 (7 bases). The CDR3 is 14 residues long. From germline, CDR1 is MDHEN and CDR2 SYDVKM. V lost 11 bases and J 2 bases, leaving 16 bases between the germline ends. CDR3 region: CAVGQAGTKNIQYF. The CDR3 region has the DNA TGTGCCGTTGGACAGGCGGGAACCAAAAACATTCAGTACTTC.

This rearrangement joins TRBV2 to TRBJ1-1; the D is unclear. V was shortened by 4 bases and J by 4 bases, with 13 bases between the two germline ends. The CDR3 loop spans 14 amino acids. Germline assignment: CDR1 SNHLY and CDR2 FYNNEI. This CDR3 reads CASSASGSGTEAFF. CDR3 sequence (DNA): TGTGCCAGCAGTGCGAGTGGCTCGGGCACTGAAGCTTTCTTT.